Following are 27 T cell receptor beta chains from one sample sequenced in a study of human T cells and chemical hapten exposure. Time point noted: patch test 1, 2 weeks after DPC sensitization. Treatment: therapeutic diphenylcyclopropenone sensitization with weekly scalp DPC. Whole blood, unfractionated, served as the material for total RNA extraction. Using its own MiXCR run on the RACE reads, TCRdb lists one record per CDR3 protein. The sample gives around 57,000 distinct CDR3 sequences, approximately 10% of which show up once; approximately 1.8% is in the top ten. The specimen comprised whole blood, sampled in connection with sensitization to the hapten diphenylcyclopropenone (DPC). The receptors come from a woman in her 40s with alopecia areata. Some clones in this sample may be carry-over from other donors' samples.

This clonotype showed up many times. This chain links TRBV24-1 with TRBJ2-3; the D call may be TRBD1 or TRBD2 (5 bases each). Trimming pared 2 bases from V and 0 bases from J, leaving 14 bases between. Germline CDR1 and CDR2: KGHDR and SFDVKD. This CDR3 has 17 residues. For the CDR3, the DNA is TGTGCCACCAGTGATTGGGGCTTTGGACTCAGCACAGATACGCAGTATTTT. Protein sequence: CATSDWGFGLSTDTQYF.

The chain carries TRBV5-1 and TRBJ2-5; 10 bases align to TRBD2. The CDR3 spans 13 residues. Looked up from germline, CDR1 is SGHRS and CDR2 is YFSETQ. V gave up 9 bases and J gave up 4 bases; unmatched junction bases: 6. CDR3: CATASGSVETQYF. The CDR3 bases are TGCGCCACGGCTAGCGGGAGTGTAGAGACCCAGTACTTC.

This clonotype turned up a few times. J is TRBJ2-3 and V is TRBV18; D is possibly TRBD2 (6 bases). The V and J ends lost 2 bases and 4 bases respectively, with 7 bases between them. Germline V gives CDR1 KGHSH, CDR2 LQKENI. CDR3 size: 13 residues. CDR3 sequence reads: CASSPGEADTQYF. CDR3 sequence (DNA): TGTGCCAGCTCACCAGGGGAGGCAGATACGCAGTATTTT.

This clonotype was observed a few times. The CDR3 DNA is TGTGCTAGTGGTTTGGTAGTGGGTATAGGCACTGAAGCTTTCTTT. Its translation: CASGLVVGIGTEAFF. The V gene is TRBV12-5, the J gene TRBJ1-1; D uncertain. Germline CDR1 reads LGHNT; CDR2 reads FRNRAP. This CDR3 spans 15 amino acids. The ends were cut back, 0 bases at V and 4 bases at J, with 12 bases in the middle. The complete variable domain, with remaining parts taken from reference TRBV12-5 and TRBJ1-1, reads DARVTQTPRHKVTEMGQEVTMRCQPILGHNTVFWYRQTMMQGLELLAYFRNRAPLDDSGMPKDRFSAEMPDATLATLKIQPSEPRDSAVYFCASGLVVGIGTEAFFGQGTRLTVV.

The rearrangement links TRBV7-9 to TRBJ2-7; TRBD1 matches at 8 bases. This CDR3 contains 14 residues. Germline CDR1 reads SEHNR; CDR2 reads FQNEAQ (reference sequence). The ends lost 6 bases at V and 4 bases at J; junction bases unmatched: 8. CDR3 sequence reads: CASSRQGKGYEQYF. The CDR3 bases are TGTGCCAGCAGTCGACAGGGGAAAGGGTACGAGCAGTACTTC.

This clonotype was counted at least ten times. The gene calls are TRBV28 and TRBJ1-2; 8 nucleotides agree with TRBD1. CDR1 is MDHEN and CDR2 is SYDVKM in the germline V gene. The CDR3 spans 14 residues. V lost 4 bases, J lost 5 bases, and 6 bases stayed unmatched. The CDR3 is CASSSGGAFYGYTF. CDR3 bases: TGTGCCAGCAGTTCAGGGGGCGCTTTTTATGGCTACACCTTC.

Note on this clonotype: A read error is possible here, since a much larger clone lies one base away. This chain joins TRBV7-8 and TRBJ2-1; D assignment may be TRBD1 or TRBD2 (6 bases each). The CDR3 covers 17 residues. V was clipped by 8 bases and J by 0 bases, with 20 bases between them. The V gene's germline CDR1 is SGHVS and CDR2 FQNEAQ. As DNA, the CDR3 is TGTGCCAGCGGACCGGGGGCGCGACGGAGCTCCTACAATGAGCAGTTCTTC. This sequence encodes CASGPGARRSSYNEQFF.

This clonotype has a count of ten or more. The V and J genes are TRBV4-3 and TRBJ2-1; 9 bases are a match to TRBD1. Per the germline V gene, CDR1 is LGHNA and CDR2 is YSLEER. After removal of 2 bases from V and 5 bases from J, the junction contained 1 base not matched to a gene. CDR3 size: 14 residues. The DNA for the CDR3 is TGCGCCAGCAGCCAACGGACAGGGGACAATGAGCAGTTCTTC. Translation gives CASSQRTGDNEQFF.

Ten or more counts support this clonotype. The rearrangement uses TRBV6-2 or TRBV6-3 and TRBJ1-6, with D unresolved. Between the trimmed V and J ends, which lost 4 bases and 9 bases, there was a span of 7 bases. The CDR3 has 12 amino acids. Germline values: CDR1 MNHEY, CDR2 SVGEGT. CDR3 DNA sequence: TGTGCCAGCAGTTCCGCGGGTTCACCCCTCCACTTT. Protein: CASSSAGSPLHF.

In this sample, this clonotype turned up a few times. The V gene is TRBV12-3 or TRBV12-4, the J gene TRBJ2-7; TRBD2 matches at 8 bases. V trimming: 1 base; J trimming: 1 base; junction bases outside the gene matches: 6. The CDR3 is 16 amino acids. The CDR3 coding sequence is TGTGCCAGCAGTTTAGAGGGTAGCGGGGCATCCTACGAGCAGTACTTC. It translates to CASSLEGSGASYEQYF.

This clonotype was counted only a few times. The V call is TRBV7-9, the J call TRBJ2-5; 10 bases fit TRBD2. The CDR3 has 16 amino acids. V trimming: 5 bases; J trimming: 2 bases; junction bases outside the gene matches: 8. Per the germline V gene, CDR1 is SEHNR and CDR2 is FQNEAQ (reference sequence). The CDR3 loop is CASSRGSGGIQETQYF. CDR3 nucleotides: TGTGCCAGCAGCCGGGGTAGCGGGGGGATACAAGAGACCCAGTACTTC.

This clonotype was seen a few times. This chain connects TRBV28 to TRBJ1-5, with D possibly matching TRBD1 (5 bases). The ends were cut back, 2 bases at V and 8 bases at J, with 16 bases in the middle. This CDR3 region has 15 residues. Germline V gene data show CDR1 as MDHEN and CDR2 as SYDVKM. The CDR3 region is CASSLKAGSREPQHF. DNA for the CDR3: TGTGCCAGCAGTTTAAAGGCAGGGAGTAGGGAGCCCCAGCATTTT. The full variable domain, completed using reference TRBV28 and TRBJ1-5, is DVKVTQSSRYLVKRTGEKVFLECVQDMDHENMFWYRQDPGLGLRLIYFSYDVKMKEKGDIPEGYSVSREKKERFSLILESASTNQTSMYLCASSLKAGSREPQHFGDGTRLSIL.

This clonotype was counted only a few times. This chain links TRBV6-5 with TRBJ2-7; 7 bases map to TRBD1. Germline V gene data show CDR1 as MNHEY and CDR2 as SVGAGI. There are 15 residues in the CDR3. Trimming took 5 bases from V and 9 from J; bases not matched to a gene: 16. The CDR3 here is CASSQTPTGSYGQYF. CDR3 nucleotides: TGTGCCAGCAGTCAAACCCCGACAGGGAGCTATGGGCAGTACTTC.

This clonotype was seen only a few times. The chain couples TRBV2 to TRBJ1-5, with TRBD1 as a possible D gene (6 bases). V lost 1 base and J 4 bases, leaving 8 bases between the germline ends. Germline V gives CDR1 SNHLY, CDR2 FYNNEI. CDR3 length: 14 residues. CDR3 in amino acids: CASSEEGGNQPQHF. CDR3 nucleotides: TGTGCCAGCAGTGAAGAGGGGGGGAATCAGCCCCAGCATTTT.

In this sample, this clonotype turned up a few times. The genes are TRBV28 and TRBJ1-4; 11 nucleotides align to TRBD1. V lost 4 bases to trimming and J lost 8 bases; unmatched junction nucleotides: 9. CDR3 size: 16 residues. Germline CDR1 is MDHEN and CDR2 is SYDVKM. The CDR3 coding sequence is TGTGCCAGCAGTTCGGACAGGGGGCGGCGAGGAGAAAAACTGTTTTTT. It is translated as CASSSDRGRRGEKLFF.

Ten or more counts support this clonotype. This chain uses TRBV5-6 with TRBJ2-3; D may be TRBD2 (5 bases). Per germline, CDR1 SGHDT and CDR2 YYEEEE. The CDR3 covers 14 residues. Trimming shortened V by 0 bases and J by 1 base, and 6 bases separated the two germline ends. The CDR3 here is CASSLARGTDTQYF. DNA for the CDR3: TGTGCCAGCAGCTTGGCGCGGGGCACAGATACGCAGTATTTT.

This clonotype was detected many times. This chain connects TRBV15 to TRBJ2-5, with D tentatively TRBD1 (6 bases). Germline V gene sequence: CDR1 LNHNV, CDR2 YYDKDF (reference sequence). The V gene lost 5 bases and the J gene lost 5 bases, with 15 bases spanning the gap. The CDR3 totals 14 residues. The CDR3 is CATSRYRVGETQYF. For the CDR3, the DNA is TGTGCCACCAGCCGATACAGGGTCGGTGAGACCCAGTACTTC. The complete variable domain, with remaining parts taken from reference TRBV15 and TRBJ2-5, reads DAMVIQNPRYQVTQFGKPVTLSCSQTLNHNVMYWYQQKSSQAPKLLFHYYDKDFNNEADTPDNFQSRRPNTSFCFLDIRSPGLGDTAMYLCATSRYRVGETQYFGPGTRLLVL.

The CDR3 loop is CASSLTELGTNEKLFF. Here the CDR3 DNA reads TGTGCCAGCAGCTTGACGGAACTCGGAACTAATGAAAAACTGTTTTTT. The chain combines TRBV7-9 with TRBJ1-4, with D hard to call. This CDR3 spans 16 amino acids. The germline V gene encodes CDR1 SEHNR and CDR2 FQNEAQ (reference sequence). Trimming cost V 3 bases and J 1 base, with 12 bases left between them.

This clonotype was detected only a few times. The rearrangement links TRBV7-9 to TRBJ2-7, with unresolved D. The CDR3 covers 15 residues. The germline V gene has CDR1 SEHNR and CDR2 FQNEAQ (reference sequence). V was shortened by 4 bases and J by 2 bases, with 15 bases between the two germline ends. The CDR3 nucleotides are TGTGCCAGCAGCTCTCTGACCCCTAACCCCTACGAGCAGTACTTC. It codes for CASSSLTPNPYEQYF. Complete variable domain (other parts from reference TRBV7-9 and TRBJ2-7): DTGVSQNPRHKITKRGQNVTFRCDPISEHNRLYWYRQTLGQGPEFLTYFQNEAQLEKSRLLSDRFSAERPKGSFSTLEIQRTEQGDSAMYLCASSSLTPNPYEQYFGPGTRLTVT.

The CDR3 sequence: CSASLNRGRVGTDTQYF. DNA of the CDR3: TGCAGTGCTAGTCTTAACAGGGGGCGCGTTGGCACAGATACGCAGTATTTT. The rearrangement links TRBV20-1 to TRBJ2-3; 9 bases map to TRBD1. V was clipped by 3 bases and J by 1 base; unmatched bases: 11. The CDR3 loop spans 17 amino acids. Germline V lookup: CDR1 DFQATT, CDR2 SNEGSKA (reference sequence).

This clonotype was seen repeatedly, ten times or more. V gene TRBV7-8 combines with J gene TRBJ2-1; D perhaps matches TRBD2 (6 bases). This CDR3 contains 15 residues. The germline gives CDR1 SGHVS, CDR2 FQNEAQ. V was shortened by 0 bases and J by 8 bases, with 14 bases between the two germline ends. The CDR3 here is CASSLAGGPLHEQFF. For the CDR3, the DNA is TGTGCCAGCAGCTTAGCGGGGGGACCTCTGCATGAGCAGTTCTTC.

The V and J genes are TRBV11-2 and TRBJ1-1, with 9 positions matching TRBD1. The V segment lost 2 bases and the J segment 3 bases; nucleotides outside the gene matches: 7. The CDR3 spans 16 residues. Germline loops: CDR1 SGHAT, CDR2 FQNNGV. The CDR3 nucleotides read TGTGCCAGCAGCTTACGGACGGGACAGGGCTACACTGAAGCTTTCTTT. It yields the protein CASSLRTGQGYTEAFF.

This clonotype came up many times. The chain is built from TRBV11-3 and TRBJ2-2, with D uncertain. The germline V gene encodes CDR1 SGHNT and CDR2 YENEEA. Trimming removed 5 bases from V and 2 bases from J, with 3 bases in between. This CDR3 region has 12 residues. This chain's CDR3 is CASSLNTGELFF. Written as DNA, the CDR3 is TGTGCCAGCAGCCTTAACACCGGGGAGCTGTTTTTT.

This clonotype was detected only a few times. This rearrangement joins TRBV7-9 to TRBJ1-4; D is undetermined. Germline-derived CDR1 and CDR2 are SEHNR and FQNEAQ (reference sequence). The CDR3 covers 12 residues. V dropped 5 bases and J dropped 11 bases, with 12 bases sitting between them. CDR3 DNA sequence: TGTGCCAGCAGCCAAATCCATAAGAAACTGTTTTTT. It encodes CASSQIHKKLFF. The variable domain in full, with the rest retrieved from reference TRBV7-9 and TRBJ1-4, is DTGVSQNPRHKITKRGQNVTFRCDPISEHNRLYWYRQTLGQGPEFLTYFQNEAQLEKSRLLSDRFSAERPKGSFSTLEIQRTEQGDSAMYLCASSQIHKKLFFGSGTQLSVL.

The chain is built from TRBV2 and TRBJ2-5, with 7 bases fitting TRBD1. The CDR3 contains 13 residues. V was clipped by 6 bases and J by 4 bases; unmatched bases: 5. Germline CDR1 is SNHLY and CDR2 is FYNNEI. Here the CDR3 reads CASRQGELETQYF. The CDR3 DNA reads as TGTGCCAGCAGGCAGGGGGAGTTAGAGACCCAGTACTTC.

There are many counts of this clonotype. The chain has TRBV12-3 or TRBV12-4 and TRBJ1-3; TRBD1 agrees at 10 bases. J gave up 0 bases and V 4 bases, and 6 bases lay outside the gene matches. This CDR3 is built from 17 residues. Here the CDR3 DNA reads TGTGCCAGCAGTTCGGGACAGGGGATCCTCTCTGGAAACACCATATATTTT. It specifies CASSSGQGILSGNTIYF.

This clonotype showed up many times. The genes are TRBV7-6 and TRBJ1-5; the D gene is possibly TRBD1 (6 bases). There are 12 residues in the CDR3. The V gene's germline CDR1 is SGHVS and CDR2 FNYEAQ. Trimming removed 11 bases at V and 7 bases at J, with 15 bases between. The CDR3 bases are TGTGCCGCGGGGGGGCCAGGACAGCCCCAGCATTTT. Translation gives CAAGGPGQPQHF.